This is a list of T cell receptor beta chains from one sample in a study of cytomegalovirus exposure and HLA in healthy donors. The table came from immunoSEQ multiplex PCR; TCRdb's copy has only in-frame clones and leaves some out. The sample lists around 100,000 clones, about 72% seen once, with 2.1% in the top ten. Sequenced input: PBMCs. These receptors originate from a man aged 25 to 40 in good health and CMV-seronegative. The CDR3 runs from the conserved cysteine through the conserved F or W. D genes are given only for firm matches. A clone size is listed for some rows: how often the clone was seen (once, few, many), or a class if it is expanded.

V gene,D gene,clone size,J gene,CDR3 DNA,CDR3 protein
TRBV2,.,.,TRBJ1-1,TGTGCCAGCACCGTGGAGAGGGAAGCTTTCTTT,CASTVEREAFF
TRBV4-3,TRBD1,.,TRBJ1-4,TGCGCCAGCAGCCAAGTAACAGGGGGAGAAAAACTGTTTTTT,CASSQVTGGEKLFF
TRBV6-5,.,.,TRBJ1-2,TGTGCCAGCAGTTCCCCAGGAGACGGACTCTATGGCTACACCTTC,CASSSPGDGLYGYTF
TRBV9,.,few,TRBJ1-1,TGTGCCAGCAGCGTAGGACGAGGGAACACTGAAGCTTTCTTT,CASSVGRGNTEAFF
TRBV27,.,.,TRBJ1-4,TGTGCCAGCAGTACCCGGGGATCGGTAGCTAATGAAAAACTGTTTTTT,CASSTRGSVANEKLFF
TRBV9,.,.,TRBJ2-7,TGTGCCAGCAGCGTAGGGGCCACGGGGAGCTCCTACGAGCAGTACTTC,CASSVGATGSSYEQYF
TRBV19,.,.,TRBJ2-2,TGTGCCAGTAGTTGGGGCAATAGCGGGAACACCGGGGAGCTGTTTTTT,CASSWGNSGNTGELFF
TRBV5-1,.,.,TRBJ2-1,TGCGCCAGCAGCTCCCAGGGCGGATCAAGCTCCTACAATGAGCAGTTCTTC,CASSSQGGSSSYNEQFF
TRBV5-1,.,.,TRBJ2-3,TGCGCCAGCAGCTTGGGCGGAACAGATACGCAGTATTTT,CASSLGGTDTQYF
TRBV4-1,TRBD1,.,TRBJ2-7,TGCGCCAGCAGCCAAGTATTAGACAGGGGGTTCGTGGGGAAGTACTTC,CASSQVLDRGFVGKYF
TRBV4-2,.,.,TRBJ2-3,TGTGCCAGCAGCCACCGTCCGAATGCCGGACAGCCCTCGGGAGATACGCAGTATTTT,CASSHRPNAGQPSGDTQYF
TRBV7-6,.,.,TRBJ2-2,TGTGCCAGCAGCGCTACTAGGTCTGTCACCGGGGAGCTGTTTTTT,CASSATRSVTGELFF
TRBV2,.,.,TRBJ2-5,TGTGCCAGCAGTTTGGACTCATCACGAGGGGAGACCCAGTACTTC,CASSLDSSRGETQYF
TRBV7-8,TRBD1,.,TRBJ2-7,TGTGCCAGCAGCTTAACCTCAGGACAGGGCCACGAGCAGTACTTC,CASSLTSGQGHEQYF
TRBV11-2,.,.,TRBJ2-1,TGTGCCAGCAGCGAAACAGGGCACCCTCTTATTAACAATGAGCAGTTCTTC,CASSETGHPLINNEQFF
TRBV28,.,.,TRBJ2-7,TGTGCCAGCAGACCATCAGGGGCCTACGAGCAGTACTTC,CASRPSGAYEQYF
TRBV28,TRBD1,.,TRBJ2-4,TGTGCCAGCAGGGCCACGGACAGGGTTCAATACATTCAGTACTTC,CASRATDRVQYIQYF
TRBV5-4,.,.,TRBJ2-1,TGTGCCAGCAGCGGGGACTTGGATGAGCAGTTCTTC,CASSGDLDEQFF
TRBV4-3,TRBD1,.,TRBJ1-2,TGCGCCAGCAGCCAAGGGATACAGGGGTCTGGCTACACCTTC,CASSQGIQGSGYTF
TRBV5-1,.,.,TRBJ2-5,TGCGCCAGCAGCTTGCAGGCCCAAGAGACCCAGTACTTC,CASSLQAQETQYF
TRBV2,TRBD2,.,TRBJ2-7,TGTGCCAGCAGTGAGCCTAGCGGGAGGCGCGAGCAGTACTTC,CASSEPSGRREQYF
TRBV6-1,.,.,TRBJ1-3,TGTGCCAGCAGTGAAGCGAGGGCTGGAAACACCATATATTTT,CASSEARAGNTIYF
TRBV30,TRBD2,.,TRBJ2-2,TGTGCCTCCGGGACTAGCGGGTTCCGGCCACGGAACACCGGGGAGCTGTTTTTT,CASGTSGFRPRNTGELFF
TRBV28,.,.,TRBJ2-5,TGTGCCAGCAGTTTGGCAGGGAAGGGCGAAGAGACCCAGTACTTC,CASSLAGKGEETQYF